The 17 T cell receptor beta chains in this list originate from one sample, sequenced in a study of response to subunit inactivated influenza vaccine. TCRdb reanalysed the RT-PCR reads using MiXCR and keeps one entry per CDR3 protein. The sample records around 540,000 distinct CDR3 sequences, 12% being singletons. The sequences come from PBMCs from blood, collected on the day of vaccination. These receptors all stem from a man aged 45 to 65 who received an inactivated influenza vaccine.

This chain connects TRBV20-1 to TRBJ1-4; 8 bases match TRBD1. The CDR3 is 11 residues long. CDR1 and CDR2 (germline): DFQATT, SNEGSKA (reference sequence). V lost 6 bases, J lost 11 bases, and 5 bases stayed unmatched. The CDR3 DNA follows: TGCAGTGCAAGACAGGGGAGGAAACTGTTTTTT. Protein: CSARQGRKLFF.

V usage is TRBV14 and J usage is TRBJ2-5; no reliable D call. The CDR3 has 12 amino acids. The V gene's germline CDR1 is SGHDN and CDR2 FVKESK. The V and J ends lost 2 bases and 6 bases respectively, with 7 bases between them. The CDR3 coding sequence is TGTGCCAGCAGCCAATCGGGCCAGACCCAGTACTTC. Its protein is CASSQSGQTQYF.

CDR3 loop: CASSVLGYPTETQYF. CDR3 coding DNA: TGCGCCAGCAGCGTACTAGGTTATCCGACGGAGACCCAGTACTTC. This chain uses TRBV5-1 with TRBJ2-5; TRBD2 might be the D (5 bases). The germline V and J ends were trimmed by 4 bases and 5 bases, with 18 bases remaining between them. The CDR3 sequence is 15 residues long. Germline values: CDR1 SGHRS, CDR2 YFSETQ. Drawing the rest from reference TRBV5-1 and TRBJ2-5, the complete variable domain is KAGVTQTPRYLIKTRGQQVTLSCSPISGHRSVSWYQQTPGQGLQFLFEYFSETQRNKGNFPGRFSGRQFSNSRSEMNVSTLELGDSALYLCASSVLGYPTETQYFGPGTRLLVL.

Many counts were recorded for this clonotype. V gene TRBV27 combines with J gene TRBJ2-7; D uncertain. The V and J ends lost 6 bases and 0 bases respectively, with 18 bases between them. The length of the CDR3 is 16 residues. Germline V gene sequence: CDR1 MNHEY, CDR2 SMNVEV (reference sequence). The CDR3 sequence is CASSRASLGSSYEQYF. The CDR3, as DNA: TGTGCCAGCAGCCGGGCCTCTCTAGGGTCCTCCTACGAGCAGTACTTC.

This clonotype was counted only a few times. V is TRBV2 and J is TRBJ2-3; no definite D call. The CDR3 is 13 amino acids. The V end lost 6 bases, the J end lost 0 bases, and 7 bases lay between the germline ends. Germline V lookup: CDR1 SNHLY, CDR2 FYNNEI. CDR3 nucleotides: TGTGCCAGCAGGAGCACTAGCACAGATACGCAGTATTTT. Amino acids: CASRSTSTDTQYF. The full variable domain, its missing parts supplied by reference TRBV2 and TRBJ2-3, is EPEVTQTPSHQVTQMGQEVILRCVPISNHLYFYWYRQILGQKVEFLVSFYNNEISEKSEIFDDQFSVERPDGSNFTLKIRSTKLEDSAMYFCASRSTSTDTQYFGPGTRLTVL.

This clonotype was observed many times. V usage is TRBV21-1 and J usage is TRBJ2-3; the table's D call, TRBD2, was not checked against the DNA. TRBV21-1 is a pseudogene locus. This CDR3 has 16 amino acids. The CDR3 loop reads CASSRSSGRYRDTQYF. CDR3 coding DNA: TGTGCCAGCAGCAGGAGTAGCGGGAGATACCGGGATACGCAGTATTTT.

The gene calls are TRBV7-2 and TRBJ2-7; either TRBD1 or TRBD2 may fit D (5 bases each). Germline CDR1 SGHTA, CDR2 FQGNSA. The V and J ends lost 2 bases and 3 bases respectively, with 14 bases between them. This CDR3 is 15 amino acids long. CDR3 DNA sequence: TGTGCCAGCAGCTTATATGGGCAGGGAGTCTACGAGCAGTACTTC. It specifies CASSLYGQGVYEQYF.

This clonotype was seen ten or more times. The chain has TRBV28 and TRBJ2-1, with D tentatively TRBD2 (5 bases). V shed 2 bases and J shed 6 bases, with 17 bases lying between them. CDR3 length: 16 residues. Germline values: CDR1 MDHEN, CDR2 SYDVKM. DNA of the CDR3: TGTGCCAGCAGTTTAAGGTCCGGGCCCGGGGTCAATGAGCAGTTCTTC. This codes for CASSLRSGPGVNEQFF.

The V call is TRBV29-1, the J call TRBJ2-1; D possibly corresponds to TRBD2 (6 bases). CDR1 and CDR2 from the germline V gene are SQVTM and ANQGSEA. The ends were cut back, 7 bases at V and 6 bases at J, with 13 bases in the middle. The CDR3 loop spans 12 amino acids. CDR3 loop: CSGGVPTNEQFF. DNA for the CDR3: TGCAGCGGGGGGGTACCCACCAATGAGCAGTTCTTC.

The chain couples TRBV20-1 to TRBJ1-1; 7 nucleotides agree with TRBD1. The CDR3 loop spans 13 amino acids. The V gene's germline CDR1 is DFQATT and CDR2 SNEGSKA (reference sequence). The trim removed 3 bases at V and 4 bases at J, leaving 5 bases unmatched. This CDR3 is CSARQGGSTEAFF. CDR3 nucleotides: TGCAGTGCTAGGCAGGGGGGGAGCACTGAAGCTTTCTTT.

V is TRBV2 and J is TRBJ2-3; D is perhaps TRBD1 or TRBD2 (5 bases each). Germline CDR1 is SNHLY and CDR2 is FYNNEI. V shed 4 bases and J shed 1 base, with 9 bases lying between them. The CDR3 has 14 amino acids. CDR3 nucleotide sequence: TGTGCCAGCAGTGGGGGACCCGGCACAGATACGCAGTATTTT. Translated: CASSGGPGTDTQYF.

This clonotype was picked up many times. The V gene is TRBV20-1, the J gene TRBJ2-7, with a possible D match to TRBD2 (6 bases). CDR3 length: 13 amino acids. The germline CDR1 and CDR2 sequences are DFQATT and SNEGSKA (reference sequence). Trimming removed 6 bases at V and 4 bases at J, with 16 bases between. CDR3 DNA sequence: TGCAGTGCGGCTAATGGGGAGGAGTACGAGCAGTACTTC. Amino acids: CSAANGEEYEQYF.

The J gene is TRBJ2-5, the V gene TRBV5-5, with TRBD2 matching 11 bases. Germline loops: CDR1 SGHKS, CDR2 YYEKEE (reference sequence). V shed 4 bases and J 4 bases; nucleotides not matched to a gene: 9. The CDR3 loop spans 16 amino acids. CDR3 sequence (DNA): TGTGCCAGCAGCCGATCCCTTAGCGGGGGGGCAGAGACCCAGTACTTC. Protein product: CASSRSLSGGAETQYF.

The rearrangement links TRBV6-1 to TRBJ1-1, with D tentatively TRBD1 (5 bases). In germline, CDR1 is MNHNS, CDR2 SASEGT. The CDR3 spans 14 residues. V shed 4 bases and J shed 3 bases, with 12 bases lying between them. In nucleotides, the CDR3 is TGTGCCAGCAGTGTGGACGGAGGGGACACTGAAGCTTTCTTT. It codes for CASSVDGGDTEAFF.

This clonotype came up a few times. The genes are TRBV12-3 or TRBV12-4 and TRBJ1-1, with no clear D. The CDR3 contains 13 residues. Trimming removed 3 bases from V and 4 bases from J, with 9 bases in between. For the CDR3, the DNA is TGTGCCAGCAGTTTTTCCGGGCCCACTGAAGCTTTCTTT. It is translated as CASSFSGPTEAFF.

The V call is TRBV6-2 or TRBV6-3, the J call TRBJ2-2; D is possibly TRBD1 or TRBD2 (5 bases each). Trimming pared 7 bases from V and 0 bases from J, leaving 18 bases between. Germline V gene sequence: CDR1 MNHEY, CDR2 SVGEGT. The CDR3 covers 17 residues. CDR3 residues: CASTLSWGRSNTGELFF. In nucleotides, the CDR3 is TGTGCCAGCACCCTGTCTTGGGGGAGATCGAACACCGGGGAGCTGTTTTTT.

This clonotype was counted between two and nine times. The chain uses TRBV27 and TRBJ2-7, with D perhaps being TRBD1 or TRBD2 (5 bases each). Trimming removed 2 bases from V and 2 bases from J, with 13 bases in between. CDR1 MNHEY and CDR2 SMNVEV come from the germline V gene (reference sequence). This CDR3 has 15 residues. The CDR3 DNA is TGTGCCAGCAGTTTAACCGGGACGCGTCCCTACGAGCAGTACTTC. Its translation is CASSLTGTRPYEQYF.